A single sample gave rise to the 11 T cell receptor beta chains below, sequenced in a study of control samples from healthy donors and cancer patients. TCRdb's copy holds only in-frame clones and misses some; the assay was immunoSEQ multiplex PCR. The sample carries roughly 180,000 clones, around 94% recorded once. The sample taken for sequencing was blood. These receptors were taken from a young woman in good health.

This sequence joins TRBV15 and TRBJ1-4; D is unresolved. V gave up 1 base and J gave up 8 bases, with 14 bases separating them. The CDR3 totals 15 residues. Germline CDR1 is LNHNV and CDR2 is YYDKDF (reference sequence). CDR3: CATSRGLSPGEKLFF. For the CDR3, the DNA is TGTGCCACCAGCAGAGGTCTCTCACCGGGAGAAAAACTGTTTTTT. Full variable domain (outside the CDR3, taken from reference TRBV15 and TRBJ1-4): DAMVIQNPRYQVTQFGKPVTLSCSQTLNHNVMYWYQQKSSQAPKLLFHYYDKDFNNEADTPDNFQSRRPNTSFCFLDIRSPGLGDTAMYLCATSRGLSPGEKLFFGSGTQLSVL.

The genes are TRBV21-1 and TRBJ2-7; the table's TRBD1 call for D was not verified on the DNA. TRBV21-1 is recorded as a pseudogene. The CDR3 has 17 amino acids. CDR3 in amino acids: CASSPKGGYHTSDEQYF. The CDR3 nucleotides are TGTGCCAGCAGTCCAAAAGGGGGCTATCATACTAGTGACGAGCAGTACTTC.

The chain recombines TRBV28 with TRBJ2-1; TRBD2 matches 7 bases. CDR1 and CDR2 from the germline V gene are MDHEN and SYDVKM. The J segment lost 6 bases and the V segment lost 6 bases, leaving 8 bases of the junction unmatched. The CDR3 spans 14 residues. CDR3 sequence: CASSYGGGGNEQFF. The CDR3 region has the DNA TGTGCCAGCAGCTACGGTGGGGGGGGCAATGAGCAGTTCTTC.

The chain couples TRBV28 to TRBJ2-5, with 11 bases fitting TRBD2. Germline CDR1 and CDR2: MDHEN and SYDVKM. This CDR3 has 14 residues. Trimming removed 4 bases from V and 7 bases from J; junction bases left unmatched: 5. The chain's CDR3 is CASSSLAGGVTQYF. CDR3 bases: TGTGCCAGCAGTTCTTTAGCGGGAGGGGTGACCCAGTACTTC.

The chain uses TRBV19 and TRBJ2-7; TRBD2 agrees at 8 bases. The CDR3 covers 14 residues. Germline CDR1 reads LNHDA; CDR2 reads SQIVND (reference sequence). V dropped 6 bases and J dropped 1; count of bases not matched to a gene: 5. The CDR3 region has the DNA TGTGCCAGTAGAAGGCGGGGGGATTCCTACGAGCAGTACTTC. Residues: CASRRRGDSYEQYF.

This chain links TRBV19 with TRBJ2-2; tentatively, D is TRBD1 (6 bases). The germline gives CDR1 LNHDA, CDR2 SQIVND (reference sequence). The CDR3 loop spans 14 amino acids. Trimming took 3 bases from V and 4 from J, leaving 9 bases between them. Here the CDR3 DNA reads TGTGCCAGTAGTATGGGACAAAGCACCGGGGAGCTGTTTTTT. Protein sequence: CASSMGQSTGELFF.

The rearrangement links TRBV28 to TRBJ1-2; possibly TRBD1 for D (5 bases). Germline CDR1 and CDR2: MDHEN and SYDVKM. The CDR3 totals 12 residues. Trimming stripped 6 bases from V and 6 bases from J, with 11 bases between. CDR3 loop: CASSGLGDGYTF. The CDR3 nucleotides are TGTGCCAGCAGCGGGCTGGGGGATGGCTACACCTTC.

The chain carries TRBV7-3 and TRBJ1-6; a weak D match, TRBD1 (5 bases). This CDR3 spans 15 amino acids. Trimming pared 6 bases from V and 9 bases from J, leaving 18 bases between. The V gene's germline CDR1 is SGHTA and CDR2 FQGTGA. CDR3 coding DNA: TGTGCCAGCAGTTCCAGGCAGGGAGTAGGTTCACCCCTCCACTTT. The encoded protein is CASSSRQGVGSPLHF.

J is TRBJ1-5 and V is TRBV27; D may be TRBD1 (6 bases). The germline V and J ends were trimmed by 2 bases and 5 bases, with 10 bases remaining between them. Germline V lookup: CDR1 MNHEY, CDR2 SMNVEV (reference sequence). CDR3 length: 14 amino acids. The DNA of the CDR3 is TGTGCCAGCAGTTTAGTCGGGGGCGATCAGCCCCAGCATTTT. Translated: CASSLVGGDQPQHF.

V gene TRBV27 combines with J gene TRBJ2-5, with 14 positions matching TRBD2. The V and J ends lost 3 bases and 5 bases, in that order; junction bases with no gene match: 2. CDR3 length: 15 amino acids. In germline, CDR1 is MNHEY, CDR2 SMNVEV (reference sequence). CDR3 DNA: TGTGCCAGCAGTTTGAGGACTAGCGGGAGGGAGACCCAGTACTTC. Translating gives CASSLRTSGRETQYF.

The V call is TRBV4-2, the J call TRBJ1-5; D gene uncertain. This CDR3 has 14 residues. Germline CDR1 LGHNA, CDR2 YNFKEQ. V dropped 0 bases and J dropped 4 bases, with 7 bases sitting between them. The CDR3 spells CASSQDLPNQPQHF. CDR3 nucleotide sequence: TGTGCCAGCAGCCAAGATCTCCCAAATCAGCCCCAGCATTTT.